Here is one TCR beta chain with its context. The antigen remains undetermined. The PCR contained 60 Vbeta and 13 Jbeta primers. Method: immunoSEQ multiplex PCR; TCRdb's copy keeps in-frame clones and lacks some. Altogether roughly 180,000 clones are present, more than 65% being singletons, with the ten largest covering 1.3%. These data originate in a study of cytomegalovirus exposure and HLA in healthy donors. Study-wide findings and caveats: Available immune exposure information was restricted to CMV serostatus only. Previously analyzed data showed that most TCR beta V segments were productive at a frequency of about 87% or about 30%. Some TCR beta chains (roughly 160 of them) were listed as cytomegalovirus-associated. Later analysis found that TCR beta chains associated with HLA were more clonally expanded than other, equally common chains.

Material: PBMCs. The source is a man aged 30 to 45 in good health and CMV-seronegative.

The DNA for the CDR3 is TGTGCCAGCAAACCGGGACAGGAGGCCTACGAGCAGTACTTC. It yields the protein CASKPGQEAYEQYF. The chain has TRBV7-2 and TRBJ2-7; TRBD1 matches at 8 bases. Germline CDR1 reads SGHTA; CDR2 reads FQGNSA. The CDR3 spans 14 residues. Trimming removed 7 bases from V and 2 bases from J; junction bases left unmatched: 7.